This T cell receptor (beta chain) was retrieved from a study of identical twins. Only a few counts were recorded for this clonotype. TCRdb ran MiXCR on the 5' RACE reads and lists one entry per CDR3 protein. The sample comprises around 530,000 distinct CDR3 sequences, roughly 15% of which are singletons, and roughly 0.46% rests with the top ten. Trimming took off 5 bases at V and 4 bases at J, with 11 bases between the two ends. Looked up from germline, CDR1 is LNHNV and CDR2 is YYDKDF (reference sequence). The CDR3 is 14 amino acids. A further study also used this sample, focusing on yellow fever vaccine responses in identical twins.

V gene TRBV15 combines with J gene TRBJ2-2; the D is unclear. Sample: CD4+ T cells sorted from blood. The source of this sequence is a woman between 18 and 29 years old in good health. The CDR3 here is CATSLVFSTGELFF. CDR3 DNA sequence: TGTGCCACCAGCCTCGTTTTCAGCACCGGGGAGCTGTTTTTT.